The table lists the clone carrying this T cell receptor (beta chain) with many counts. The V end was cut by 0 bases, the J end by 2 bases, with 26 bases between. The CDR3 has 20 amino acids. The germline V gene has CDR1 SGHVS and CDR2 FQNEAQ. The data belong to a study of CD8 T cells in ankylosing spondylitis. TCRdb reprocessed the 5' RACE reads with MiXCR, giving one entry per CDR3 protein. The sample consists of around 330,000 distinct CDR3 sequences, roughly 10% of them appearing once. This receptor was taken from a female donor with ankylosing spondylitis or in good health (not recorded which). This sequence joins TRBV7-8 and TRBJ2-7; D gene unclear. Sequenced: blood, either unsorted or a sorted T cell fraction (not recorded which). CDR3 amino acids: CASSLASLTSLAARTYEQYF. CDR3 nucleotide sequence: TGTGCCAGCAGCTTAGCGAGCCTAACATCACTGGCGGCAAGAACCTACGAGCAGTACTTC.